The 14 T cell receptor beta chains below were found in one sample sequenced in a study of regulatory T cells. Primers: 52 TRBV forward and 13 TRBJ reverse. Assay used: immunoSEQ multiplex PCR; TCRdb lists only in-frame clones, some missing. The table has some 20,000 clones, roughly 93% seen once. Sample: CD8+ T cells sorted from blood. These TCRs come from a child aged 2-15 years with CD3G deficiency.

The chain employs TRBV4-1 and TRBJ2-7, with TRBD2 matching over 9 bases. The trim removed 0 bases at V and 4 bases at J, leaving 4 bases unmatched. CDR1 and CDR2 from the germline V gene are MGHRA and YSYEKL. There are 15 residues in the CDR3. CDR3 DNA sequence: TGCGCCAGCAGCCAAGAGTATAGCGGGAGTTACGAGCAGTACTTC. It is translated as CASSQEYSGSYEQYF.

V and J are TRBV11-2 and TRBJ2-7; 8 bases are shared with TRBD1. CDR1 is SGHAT and CDR2 is FQNNGV in the germline V gene. The CDR3 sequence is 18 residues long. J was trimmed by 2 bases and V by 2 bases; bases with no gene match: 14. The CDR3 region has the DNA TGTGCCAGCAGCTTATCATTGGGAGACAGGGGTAAACCCTACGAGCAGTACTTC. Its translation: CASSLSLGDRGKPYEQYF.

V gene TRBV28 combines with J gene TRBJ1-2; D unclear. Germline V CDR1 and CDR2: MDHEN, SYDVKM. V was clipped by 4 bases and J by 3 bases, with 12 bases between them. The CDR3 covers 14 residues. The CDR3 DNA is TGTGCCAGCAGTTGGACGGGGAGTTACTATGGCTACACCTTC. This gives the protein CASSWTGSYYGYTF.

The genes are TRBV6-1 and TRBJ1-1, with no clear D. The CDR3 runs 15 residues. The V end was cut by 3 bases, the J end by 3 bases, with 14 bases between. The germline V gene encodes CDR1 MNHNS and CDR2 SASEGT. The CDR3 DNA reads TGTGCCAGCAGTGATGGGGTAAACGGTGACACTGAAGCTTTCTTT. Translation gives CASSDGVNGDTEAFF.

This sequence joins TRBV28 and TRBJ2-1; D unclear. The CDR3 is 13 residues long. V was clipped by 1 base and J by 9 bases, with 10 bases between them. CDR1 is MDHEN and CDR2 is SYDVKM in the germline V gene. This chain's CDR3 is CASSLFTESEQFF. The CDR3 nucleotides read TGTGCCAGCAGTTTATTTACAGAGAGTGAGCAGTTCTTC.

The V gene is TRBV28, the J gene TRBJ1-1, with 8 positions matching TRBD1. Germline V lookup: CDR1 MDHEN, CDR2 SYDVKM. The CDR3 is 16 amino acids. Trimming removed 2 bases from V and 4 bases from J; junction bases left unmatched: 9. CDR3 sequence (DNA): TGTGCCAGCAGTTTACGAAGGACAGGGTTTGGCACTGAAGCTTTCTTT. It codes for CASSLRRTGFGTEAFF.

This chain connects TRBV4-2 to TRBJ1-2, with 9 bases fitting TRBD1. This CDR3 is built from 18 residues. Unmatched junction bases numbered 15, after V lost 0 bases and J lost 7 bases. Germline V CDR1 and CDR2: LGHNA, YNFKEQ. This CDR3 reads CASSQETKTGGDPPGYTF. In DNA, the CDR3 is TGTGCCAGCAGCCAAGAGACCAAGACAGGGGGAGACCCCCCTGGCTACACCTTC.

The genes are TRBV19 and TRBJ2-1, with a possible D match to TRBD1 (6 bases). Germline CDR1 reads LNHDA; CDR2 reads SQIVND (reference sequence). The CDR3 is made up of 14 amino acids. V was clipped by 3 bases and J by 9 bases, with 15 bases between them. This chain's CDR3 is CASSIRMGAGEQFF. CDR3 sequence (DNA): TGTGCCAGTAGTATCCGAATGGGGGCGGGTGAGCAGTTCTTC. Based on the CDR3 plus reference TRBV19 and TRBJ2-1, the full variable domain is DGGITQSPKYLFRKEGQNVTLSCEQNLNHDAMYWYRQDPGQGLRLIYYSQIVNDFQKGDIAEGYSVSREKKESFPLTVTSAQKNPTAFYLCASSIRMGAGEQFFGPGTRLTVL.

This chain's CDR3 is CASSPATGPNEKLFF. In DNA form, the CDR3 reads TGTGCCAGCAGTCCGGCGACAGGCCCCAATGAAAAACTGTTTTTT. This sequence joins TRBV28 and TRBJ1-4; the D gene is possibly TRBD1 (6 bases). The CDR3 loop spans 15 amino acids. Trimming stripped 5 bases from V and 5 bases from J, with 15 bases between. Germline lookup yields CDR1 MDHEN and CDR2 SYDVKM.

The rearrangement uses TRBV19 and TRBJ2-1; D perhaps matches TRBD2 (5 bases). Trimming shortened V by 1 base and J by 5 bases, and 9 bases separated the two germline ends. The CDR3 length is 14 residues. The V gene's germline CDR1 is LNHDA and CDR2 SQIVND (reference sequence). The CDR3 DNA follows: TGTGCCAGTAGTATAGGAGGGTCCAACAATGAGCAGTTCTTC. This codes for CASSIGGSNNEQFF.

The CDR3: CASSLLLDTDTQYF. Here the CDR3 DNA reads TGTGCCAGCAGTTTGTTGCTGGATACAGATACGCAGTATTTT. The chain employs TRBV28 and TRBJ2-3; D remains ambiguous. Trimming pared 3 bases from V and 3 bases from J, leaving 10 bases between. CDR1 is MDHEN and CDR2 is SYDVKM in the germline V gene. The CDR3 consists of 14 residues.

The chain couples TRBV28 to TRBJ1-1; D unclear. V was trimmed by 1 base and J by 10 bases, leaving 13 bases between them. Germline CDR1 reads MDHEN; CDR2 reads SYDVKM. The CDR3 has 13 amino acids. CDR3 DNA sequence: TGTGCCAGCAGTTTATTTTTGTGGTCCCGAGCTTTCTTT. Amino acids: CASSLFLWSRAFF. Drawing the rest from reference TRBV28 and TRBJ1-1, the complete variable domain is DVKVTQSSRYLVKRTGEKVFLECVQDMDHENMFWYRQDPGLGLRLIYFSYDVKMKEKGDIPEGYSVSREKKERFSLILESASTNQTSMYLCASSLFLWSRAFFGQGTRLTVV.

As regards this clone: The same CDR3 also results from other DNA sequences found in this sample. The chain employs TRBV18 and TRBJ2-7, with a weak D call TRBD2 (6 bases). Germline CDR1 reads KGHSH; CDR2 reads LQKENI. There are 13 residues in the CDR3. Trimming stripped 6 bases from V and 3 bases from J, with 12 bases between. The chain's CDR3 is CASSPGGIYEQYF. The CDR3 coding sequence is TGTGCCAGCTCCCCTGGGGGGATCTACGAGCAGTACTTC. The whole variable domain, filled in from reference TRBV18 and TRBJ2-7, reads NAGVMQNPRHLVRRRGQEARLRCSPMKGHSHVYWYRQLPEEGLKFMVYLQKENIIDESGMPKERFSAEFPKEGPSILRIQQVVRGDSAAYFCASSPGGIYEQYFGPGTRLTVT.

The chain has TRBV28 and TRBJ1-5, with TRBD1 identical over 9 bases. After removal of 4 bases from V and 6 bases from J, the junction contained 7 bases not matched to a gene. The germline CDR1 and CDR2 sequences are MDHEN and SYDVKM. CDR3 length: 15 amino acids. The CDR3: CASSSLTGGSQPQHF. CDR3 DNA: TGTGCCAGCAGTTCCCTGACAGGGGGAAGTCAGCCCCAGCATTTT. The entire variable domain, with the rest obtained from reference TRBV28 and TRBJ1-5, is as follows: DVKVTQSSRYLVKRTGEKVFLECVQDMDHENMFWYRQDPGLGLRLIYFSYDVKMKEKGDIPEGYSVSREKKERFSLILESASTNQTSMYLCASSSLTGGSQPQHFGDGTRLSIL.